These 31 T cell receptor beta chains were sequenced from one sample in a study of shared clonotypes between healthy human individuals. It was CD45RO-negative cells, positively selected for CCR7, that made up naive CD8 cells, with terminally differentiated effector memory CD45RA+ cells excluded. Measured with immunoSEQ multiplex PCR; TCRdb has only the in-frame clones, and not every one. The sample consists of about 610,000 clones, about 95% of them appearing once. What was sequenced was naive CD8+ T cells sorted from blood. The receptor source for this set is a woman younger than 45 in good health.

This rearrangement joins TRBV9 to TRBJ1-4; D is unclear. CDR1 is SGDLS, CDR2 YYNGEE, per germline. V was pared by 0 bases and J by 8 bases, with 14 bases between. The CDR3 is made up of 15 amino acids. CDR3 sequence: CASSVGQERVEKLFF. Here the CDR3 DNA reads TGTGCCAGCAGCGTAGGCCAGGAGAGAGTGGAAAAACTGTTTTTT.

V is TRBV11-2 and J is TRBJ2-5; tentative D call: TRBD2 (6 bases). The length of the CDR3 is 14 residues. The V gene's germline CDR1 is SGHAT and CDR2 FQNNGV. V dropped 0 bases and J dropped 5 bases, with 10 bases sitting between them. Here the CDR3 DNA reads TGTGCCAGCAGCTTAGAGTGGGACTCGGAGACCCAGTACTTC. Its protein is CASSLEWDSETQYF.

J is TRBJ1-1 and V is TRBV6-6; D unclear. The CDR3 extends over 15 amino acids. In germline, CDR1 is MNHNY, CDR2 SVGAGI (reference sequence). Trimming removed 4 bases from V and 1 base from J, with 13 bases in between. The CDR3 region is CASSSEMSGNTEAFF. DNA of the CDR3: TGTGCCAGCAGTTCTGAGATGTCGGGGAACACTGAAGCTTTCTTT.

The chain combines TRBV14 with TRBJ2-7, with TRBD1 matching 8 bases. The CDR3 runs to 15 residues. From germline, CDR1 is SGHDN and CDR2 FVKESK. V lost 4 bases and J lost 7; bases outside the gene matches: 12. The CDR3 DNA reads as TGTGCCAGCAGCCCGACCGCGTACGACAGGGGTGAGCAGTACTTC. Its protein product is CASSPTAYDRGEQYF.

For this clone: Other nucleotide sequences from this sample produce the same CDR3. The V gene is TRBV28, the J gene TRBJ2-5; D remains unclear. The CDR3 is 12 amino acids. Germline assignment: CDR1 MDHEN and CDR2 SYDVKM. V was clipped by 2 bases and J by 5 bases, with 6 bases between them. CDR3 amino acids: CASSLEGETQYF. The CDR3 region has the DNA TGTGCCAGCAGTTTAGAAGGCGAGACCCAGTACTTC.

The chain combines TRBV13 with TRBJ2-7; 10 bases match TRBD2. CDR3 length: 17 amino acids. V trimming: 1 base; J trimming: 7 bases; junction bases outside the gene matches: 13. Germline CDR1 is PRHDT and CDR2 is FYEKMQ (reference sequence). The DNA of the CDR3 is TGTGCCAGCAGCTTAGCTTTCCGCGGGCTAGCGGGAGTTGAGCAGTACTTC. It is translated as CASSLAFRGLAGVEQYF.

This chain links TRBV27 with TRBJ1-2, with D perhaps TRBD1 (6 bases). V was pared by 6 bases and J by 4 bases, with 21 bases between. CDR1 is MNHEY, CDR2 SMNVEV, per germline (reference sequence). The CDR3 is 16 residues long. CDR3 loop: CASRPTEGDTLYGYTF. The CDR3 bases are TGTGCCAGCAGGCCCACAGAGGGGGATACCCTCTATGGCTACACCTTC.

The rearrangement uses TRBV4-2 and TRBJ2-3; TRBD1 aligns across 7 bases. V lost 2 bases, J lost 11 bases, and 4 bases stayed unmatched. This CDR3 contains 12 residues. The germline V gene encodes CDR1 LGHNA and CDR2 YNFKEQ. CDR3 DNA: TGTGCCAGCAGCCAACGAAACAGGGGGCAGTATTTT. It codes for CASSQRNRGQYF.

As concerns this clone: Other DNA sequences from this sample encode an identical CDR3 as well. The genes are TRBV27 and TRBJ2-1; either TRBD1 or TRBD2 may supply D (5 bases each). Germline V lookup: CDR1 MNHEY, CDR2 SMNVEV (reference sequence). The CDR3 contains 14 residues. V was trimmed by 4 bases and J by 0 bases, leaving 7 bases between them. CDR3 in DNA: TGTGCCAGCAGTTCAGGGAGCTCCTACAATGAGCAGTTCTTC. Amino acid sequence: CASSSGSSYNEQFF.

The chain links TRBV11-2 to TRBJ1-1, with D tentatively TRBD1 (5 bases). V lost 5 bases, J lost 4 bases, and 17 bases lay in between. CDR3 length: 15 residues. Germline lookup yields CDR1 SGHAT and CDR2 FQNNGV. CDR3 sequence (DNA): TGTGCCAGCAGCATCAGCCAGGGATTTGGCACTGAAGCTTTCTTT. Residues: CASSISQGFGTEAFF.

The chain couples TRBV27 to TRBJ1-5; no clear D. Trimming pared 5 bases from V and 5 bases from J, leaving 16 bases between. The CDR3 has 15 residues. Germline CDR1 MNHEY, CDR2 SMNVEV (reference sequence). CDR3 DNA: TGTGCCAGCAGTCTGAAGGCCCGGACGGATCAGCCCCAGCATTTT. Protein sequence: CASSLKARTDQPQHF.

The genes are TRBV27 and TRBJ1-1, with D hard to call. With 3 bases removed from V and 4 bases from J, the gap between germline ends came to 9 bases. Germline V gene lookup returns CDR1 MNHEY and CDR2 SMNVEV (reference sequence). The CDR3 contains 13 residues. DNA of the CDR3: TGTGCCAGCAGTTTTGGGGTTGGCACTGAAGCTTTCTTT. As protein: CASSFGVGTEAFF.

The chain carries TRBV29-1 and TRBJ1-5; TRBD1 aligns across 8 bases. Germline trimming cut 6 bases from V and 4 bases from J; bases unmatched to any gene: 8. The CDR3 has 14 amino acids. The V gene's germline CDR1 is SQVTM and CDR2 ANQGSEA. CDR3 region: CSVAGTGPNQPQHF. DNA of the CDR3: TGCAGCGTCGCCGGGACAGGACCAAATCAGCCCCAGCATTTT.

The chain employs TRBV7-8 and TRBJ2-7; 10 bases map to TRBD2. V lost 1 base, J lost 2 bases, and 8 bases stayed unmatched. CDR1 and CDR2 from the germline V gene are SGHVS and FQNEAQ. This CDR3 is 17 amino acids long. In DNA form, the CDR3 reads TGTGCCAGCAGCTTAGATCCCTCTAGCGGGGGTACCTACGAGCAGTACTTC. This encodes CASSLDPSSGGTYEQYF.

This clone was detected a few times. V usage is TRBV13 and J usage is TRBJ2-3; 8 bases match TRBD2. Germline V gene sequence: CDR1 PRHDT, CDR2 FYEKMQ (reference sequence). CDR3 length equals 15 residues. Trimming cost V 5 bases and J 5 bases; bases outside gene matches: 9. CDR3 DNA: TGTGCCAGCAGCGAAACTAGCGGTTCAGAAGATACGCAGTATTTT. It yields the protein CASSETSGSEDTQYF.

This clone was seen once. The chain joins TRBV25-1 to TRBJ1-1, with 11 bases fitting TRBD1. Germline V gives CDR1 MGHDK, CDR2 SYGVNS. V was pared by 6 bases and J by 4 bases, with 7 bases of the junction left unmatched. This CDR3 is 15 amino acids long. The CDR3 coding sequence is TGTGCCAGCAGAGGACAGGGGGCCTTTGGCACTGAAGCTTTCTTT. Protein sequence: CASRGQGAFGTEAFF. The full variable domain, with the rest looked up from reference TRBV25-1 and TRBJ1-1, is EADIYQTPRYLVIGTGKKITLECSQTMGHDKMYWYQQDPGMELHLIHYSYGVNSTEKGDLSSESTVSRIRTEHFPLTLESARPSHTSQYLCASRGQGAFGTEAFFGQGTRLTVV.

In the case of this clone: Within the sample, other DNA sequences also encode this same CDR3. This chain uses TRBV11-3 with TRBJ2-2; tentative D call: TRBD2 (5 bases). V lost 1 base and J 5 bases, leaving 5 bases between the germline ends. The CDR3 runs to 13 residues. CDR1 and CDR2 from the germline V gene are SGHNT and YENEEA. DNA of the CDR3: TGTGCCAGCAGCTTAGGACTAACCGGGGAGCTGTTTTTT. This translates into CASSLGLTGELFF.

Written as DNA, the CDR3 is TGTGCCATCAGTGACCGGGACAGGGGGCTTTATATGACAGATACGCAGTATTTT. It yields the protein CAISDRDRGLYMTDTQYF. This chain uses TRBV10-3 with TRBJ2-3; 12 bases align to TRBD1. V lost 3 bases to trimming and J lost 3 bases; unmatched junction nucleotides: 10. This CDR3 has 18 residues. Germline lookup yields CDR1 ENHRY and CDR2 SYGVKD.

The chain is built from TRBV19 and TRBJ2-5; D may be TRBD1 or TRBD2 (5 bases each). From germline, CDR1 is LNHDA and CDR2 SQIVND (reference sequence). The CDR3 extends over 15 amino acids. V shed 5 bases and J shed 5 bases, with 18 bases lying between them. The CDR3 sequence is CASSPAEGSIETQYF. In DNA, the CDR3 is TGTGCCAGTAGTCCCGCCGAGGGGTCGATCGAGACCCAGTACTTC. The complete variable domain, with remaining parts taken from reference TRBV19 and TRBJ2-5, reads DGGITQSPKYLFRKEGQNVTLSCEQNLNHDAMYWYRQDPGQGLRLIYYSQIVNDFQKGDIAEGYSVSREKKESFPLTVTSAQKNPTAFYLCASSPAEGSIETQYFGPGTRLLVL.

The rearrangement links TRBV30 to TRBJ2-2; D remains ambiguous. Germline assignment: CDR1 GTSNPN and CDR2 SVGIG (reference sequence). The length of the CDR3 is 13 residues. Trimming removed 3 bases at V and 5 bases at J, with 10 bases between. CDR3 loop: CAWRDRVTGELFF. The CDR3 coding sequence is TGTGCCTGGAGAGACCGGGTAACCGGGGAGCTGTTTTTT.

The chain has TRBV27 and TRBJ2-7, with TRBD2 matching 7 bases. CDR3 length equals 16 residues. CDR1 and CDR2 (germline): MNHEY, SMNVEV (reference sequence). V dropped 5 bases and J dropped 6; count of bases not matched to a gene: 16. CDR3 nucleotides: TGTGCCAGCAGTCCAACCATTGCGCTAGCGGATTTCGAGCAGTACTTC. Translated, it gives CASSPTIALADFEQYF.

The V and J genes are TRBV6-6 and TRBJ1-2; no firm D call. In germline, CDR1 is MNHNY, CDR2 SVGAGI (reference sequence). The ends were cut back, 2 bases at V and 0 bases at J, with 13 bases in the middle. The CDR3 sequence is 16 residues long. CDR3 DNA: TGTGCCAGCAGTTACGAGTCTTACACCACTAACTATGGCTACACCTTC. Protein: CASSYESYTTNYGYTF.

The rearrangement joins TRBV4-1 to TRBJ2-1; 8 bases are shared with TRBD2. This CDR3 is built from 16 residues. V lost 2 bases to trimming and J lost 1 base; unmatched junction nucleotides: 4. CDR1 MGHRA and CDR2 YSYEKL come from the germline V gene. The CDR3, as DNA: TGCGCCAGCAGCCAAACCGGGAGGGGTTCCTACAATGAGCAGTTCTTC. Its translation: CASSQTGRGSYNEQFF.

The chain joins TRBV4-1 to TRBJ2-5, with 8 bases matching TRBD2. The CDR3 sequence is 14 residues long. Unmatched junction bases numbered 2, after V lost 1 base and J lost 4 bases. From germline, CDR1 is MGHRA and CDR2 YSYEKL. In DNA, the CDR3 is TGCGCCAGCAGCCAAGGGAGCGGGGGAGAGACCCAGTACTTC. Its protein product is CASSQGSGGETQYF.

The CDR3: CASSPSTGGPADTQYF. Written as DNA, the CDR3 is TGTGCCAGCAGTCCGTCTACGGGAGGGCCGGCAGATACGCAGTATTTT. The J gene is TRBJ2-3, the V gene TRBV7-9; TRBD2 aligns across 8 bases. Germline V gene data show CDR1 as SEHNR and CDR2 as FQNEAQ (reference sequence). The CDR3 totals 16 residues. With 6 bases clipped from V and 4 bases from J, the junction kept 12 bases outside the gene matches.

The rearrangement joins TRBV13 to TRBJ2-7; D is undetermined. V gave up 5 bases and J gave up 3 bases, with 17 bases separating them. The CDR3 has 15 amino acids. Germline V lookup: CDR1 PRHDT, CDR2 FYEKMQ (reference sequence). The CDR3 reads CASSPLGLGNYEQYF. The DNA of the CDR3 is TGTGCCAGCAGCCCCCTGGGCTTGGGAAACTACGAGCAGTACTTC.

This rearrangement joins TRBV2 to TRBJ2-3; D gene ambiguous. Germline assignment: CDR1 SNHLY and CDR2 FYNNEI. The CDR3 length is 9 residues. DNA for the CDR3: TGTCCCCCCCCCGATACGCAGTATTTT. Translated: CPPPDTQYF.

The chain couples TRBV9 to TRBJ2-1; the D gene is possibly TRBD2 (5 bases). With 2 bases removed from V and 0 bases from J, the gap between germline ends came to 15 bases. The CDR3 totals 17 residues. Germline V gene sequence: CDR1 SGDLS, CDR2 YYNGEE. This CDR3 reads CASSVSLSGSSYNEQFF. The CDR3 DNA reads as TGTGCCAGCAGCGTGTCCCTCTCGGGATCCTCCTACAATGAGCAGTTCTTC. Full variable domain (remainder filled in from reference TRBV9 and TRBJ2-1): DSGVTQTPKHLITATGQRVTLRCSPRSGDLSVYWYQQSLDQGLQFLIQYYNGEERAKGNILERFSAQQFPDLHSELNLSSLELGDSALYFCASSVSLSGSSYNEQFFGPGTRLTVL.

The chain is built from TRBV27 and TRBJ1-1; TRBD1 matches at 9 bases. The CDR3 runs to 15 residues. The germline V gene encodes CDR1 MNHEY and CDR2 SMNVEV (reference sequence). Losses at the gene ends were 7 bases for V and 5 bases for J; bases not matched to a gene: 11. The CDR3 protein is CASKRTGTGRTEAFF. The CDR3 DNA reads as TGTGCCAGCAAGCGCACCGGGACAGGGCGGACTGAAGCTTTCTTT.

This rearrangement joins TRBV30 to TRBJ2-5; no definite D call. Trimming took off 4 bases at V and 11 bases at J, with 17 bases between the two ends. The CDR3 extends over 12 amino acids. CDR1 is GTSNPN and CDR2 is SVGIG in the germline V gene (reference sequence). The CDR3 loop is CAWTGQLGEQYF. The DNA of the CDR3 is TGTGCCTGGACAGGTCAGCTTGGTGAGCAGTACTTC.

The chain links TRBV27 to TRBJ2-5; D assignment may be TRBD1 or TRBD2 (6 bases each). This CDR3 contains 16 residues. Trimming removed 4 bases at V and 4 bases at J, with 19 bases between. Germline CDR1 and CDR2: MNHEY and SMNVEV (reference sequence). Written as DNA, the CDR3 is TGTGCCAGCAGTTCCGTTACGGGGGCATGGGTAGAGACCCAGTACTTC. It codes for CASSSVTGAWVETQYF.